Shown below are 11 T cell receptor beta chains from a single sample sequenced in a study of low-dose radiotherapy and immunotherapy resistance in tumors (dated by TCRdb to the early 2020s). The instrument was an Illumina MiniSeq. Superscript III and a set of TRAV- and TRBV-specific primers were used to synthesize first-strand cDNA, so that both TCRalpha and TCRbeta chains were covered. TCRs were amplified with Phusion for around 20 PCR cycles using a constant-region primer together with the adapter attached to the V primers. The raw public reads went through TCRdb reprocessing: fastp at Q25, MiXCR clone calling, in-frame beta chains kept. Rows merge per CDR3 protein into single entries with the most common DNA and genes. The sample table records about 89,000 distinct CDR3 sequences; 9.4% of these occur just once. The leading ten clones occupy around 0.96% of the sample. The time point label for this specimen denotes: before trial treatment.

The sample in question was PBMCs, obtained before treatment. The receptor set was obtained from a male donor with prostate cancer.

The chain carries TRBV28 and TRBJ1-5, with D possibly being TRBD1 (5 bases). The length of the CDR3 is 13 residues. Between the trimmed V and J ends, which lost 3 bases and 6 bases, there was a span of 9 bases. Germline CDR1 and CDR2: MDHEN and SYDVKM. CDR3 DNA: TGTGCCAGCAGTTTGCAGGACACTCAGCCCCAGCATTTT. It is translated as CASSLQDTQPQHF.

This clonotype was seen at least ten times. This chain connects TRBV7-9 to TRBJ2-2, with D perhaps matching TRBD2 (6 bases). CDR3 length equals 16 residues. CDR1 SEHNR and CDR2 FQNEAQ come from the germline V gene (reference sequence). Trimming took off 4 bases at V and 1 base at J, with 13 bases between the two ends. This chain's CDR3 is CASSSRGGMNTGELFF. The CDR3 coding sequence is TGTGCCAGCAGCTCCCGGGGCGGGATGAACACCGGGGAGCTGTTTTTT.

Worth noting for this clonotype: A far bigger clonotype differs at one base, so this is likely a read error. The CDR3 does not close with the conserved phenylalanine or tryptophan, likely indicating a read error. The rearrangement links TRBV6-5 to TRBJ1-1; no firm D call. The germline CDR1 and CDR2 sequences are MNHEY and SVGAGI. V was trimmed by 8 bases and J by 3 bases, leaving 19 bases between them. There are 15 residues in the CDR3. CDR3 in amino acids: CASGKLGSGDTEAFL. CDR3 nucleotide sequence: TGTGCCAGCGGGAAGTTAGGGTCTGGTGACACTGAAGCTTTCTTA.

This clonotype was observed at least ten times. V usage is TRBV6-2 or TRBV6-3 and J usage is TRBJ2-1; D gene uncertain. V gave up 4 bases and J gave up 9 bases, with 7 bases separating them. Germline CDR1 and CDR2: MNHEY and SVGEGT. The CDR3 is 11 amino acids. The CDR3 sequence is CASSSGSEQFF. CDR3 in DNA: TGTGCCAGCAGTTCTGGATCTGAGCAGTTCTTC.

This clonotype was observed at least ten times. V is TRBV6-6 and J is TRBJ2-3; D may be TRBD2 (5 bases). Germline values: CDR1 MNHNY, CDR2 SVGAGI (reference sequence). Trimming stripped 7 bases from V and 4 bases from J, with 6 bases between. There are 11 residues in the CDR3. The CDR3 sequence: CASKGADTQYF. The CDR3 DNA reads TGTGCCAGCAAGGGAGCAGATACGCAGTATTTT.

This clonotype was seen at least ten times. V and J are TRBV20-1 and TRBJ1-4; D remains unclear. From germline, CDR1 is DFQATT and CDR2 SNEGSKA (reference sequence). Trimming cost V 6 bases and J 7 bases, with 15 bases left between them. The CDR3 runs 13 residues. The CDR3 spells CSALVPAPEKLFF. CDR3 nucleotides: TGCAGTGCACTAGTGCCAGCGCCTGAAAAACTGTTTTTT.

This clonotype was seen at least ten times. The V gene is TRBV12-3 or TRBV12-4, the J gene TRBJ2-7; possible D gene TRBD2, 6 bases. This CDR3 is 14 amino acids long. Trimming left V 5 bases short and J 7 bases short, with 18 bases between. CDR3 protein: CASSPGTPRYEQYF. CDR3 bases: TGTGCCAGCAGTCCCGGGACTCCCAGATATGAGCAGTACTTC.

This clonotype was seen ten or more times. V gene TRBV28 combines with J gene TRBJ1-2, with 8 nucleotides matching TRBD1. Germline lookup yields CDR1 MDHEN and CDR2 SYDVKM. V was pared by 5 bases and J by 8 bases, with 16 bases of the junction left unmatched. The CDR3 loop spans 16 amino acids. The CDR3 loop is CASSPRDRRRLGGYTF. The CDR3 DNA follows: TGTGCCAGCAGTCCGAGGGACAGGCGCCGCTTAGGAGGCTACACCTTC.

This clonotype was observed many times. The rearrangement joins TRBV29-1 to TRBJ1-3; D may be TRBD1 (5 bases). CDR3 length equals 12 residues. In germline, CDR1 is SQVTM, CDR2 ANQGSEA. With 5 bases removed from V and 8 bases from J, the gap between germline ends came to 13 bases. This CDR3 reads CSVSGTSDTIYF. The CDR3, as DNA: TGCAGCGTTTCCGGGACCTCCGACACCATATATTTT.

About this clonotype itself: This likely traces to a read error, being one base from a far larger clone. This chain joins TRBV29-1 and TRBJ2-5, with TRBD2 identical over 9 bases. The CDR3 spans 16 residues. Losses at the gene ends were 4 bases for V and 11 bases for J; bases not matched to a gene: 20. Germline loops: CDR1 SQVTM, CDR2 ANQGSEA. The chain's CDR3 is CSVVSGSTSPYNEQYF. CDR3 coding DNA: TGCAGCGTTGTTAGCGGGAGTACCTCCCCCTACAATGAGCAGTACTTC.

This clonotype showed up many times. The chain has TRBV19 and TRBJ1-1, with 8 positions matching TRBD1. There are 16 residues in the CDR3. V gave up 1 base and J gave up 4 bases; unmatched junction bases: 8. Germline CDR1 reads LNHDA; CDR2 reads SQIVND (reference sequence). The CDR3 here is CASSIGGQGQSTEAFF. CDR3 nucleotides: TGTGCCAGTAGTATAGGCGGACAGGGTCAGAGCACTGAAGCTTTCTTT.